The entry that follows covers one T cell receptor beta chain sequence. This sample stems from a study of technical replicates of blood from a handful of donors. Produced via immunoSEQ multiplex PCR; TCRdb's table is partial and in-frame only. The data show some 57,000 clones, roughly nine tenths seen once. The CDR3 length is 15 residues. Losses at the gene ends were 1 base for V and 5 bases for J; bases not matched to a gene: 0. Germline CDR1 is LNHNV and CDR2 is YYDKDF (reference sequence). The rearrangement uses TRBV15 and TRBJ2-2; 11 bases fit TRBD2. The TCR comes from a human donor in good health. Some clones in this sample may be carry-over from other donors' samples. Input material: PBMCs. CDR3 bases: TGTGCCACCAGCAGAGTAGCGGGGGGGACCGGGGAGCTGTTTTTT. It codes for CATSRVAGGTGELFF.